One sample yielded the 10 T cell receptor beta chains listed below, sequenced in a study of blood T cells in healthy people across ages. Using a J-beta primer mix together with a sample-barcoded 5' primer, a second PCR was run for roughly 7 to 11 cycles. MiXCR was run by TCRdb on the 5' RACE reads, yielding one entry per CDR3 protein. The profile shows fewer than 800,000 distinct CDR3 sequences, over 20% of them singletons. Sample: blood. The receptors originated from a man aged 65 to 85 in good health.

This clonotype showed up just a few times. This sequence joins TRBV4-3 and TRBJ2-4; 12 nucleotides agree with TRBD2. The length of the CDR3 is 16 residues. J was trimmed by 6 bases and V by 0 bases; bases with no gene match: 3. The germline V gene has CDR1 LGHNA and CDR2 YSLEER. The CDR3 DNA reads TGCGCCAGCAGCCAAGAGTGGACTAGCGGGACAAACATTCAGTACTTC. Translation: CASSQEWTSGTNIQYF.

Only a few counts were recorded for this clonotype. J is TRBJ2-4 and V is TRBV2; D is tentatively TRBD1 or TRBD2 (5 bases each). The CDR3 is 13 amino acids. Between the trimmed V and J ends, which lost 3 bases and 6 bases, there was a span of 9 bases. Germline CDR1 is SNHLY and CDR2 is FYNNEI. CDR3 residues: CASSDRDGNIQYF. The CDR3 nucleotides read TGTGCCAGCAGTGACAGGGACGGAAACATTCAGTACTTC.

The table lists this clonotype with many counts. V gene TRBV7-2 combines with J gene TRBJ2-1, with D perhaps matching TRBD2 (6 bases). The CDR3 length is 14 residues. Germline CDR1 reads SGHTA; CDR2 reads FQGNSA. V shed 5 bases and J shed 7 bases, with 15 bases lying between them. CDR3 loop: CASSKGPGENEQFF. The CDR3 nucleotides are TGTGCCAGCAGCAAGGGGCCGGGGGAGAATGAGCAGTTCTTC.

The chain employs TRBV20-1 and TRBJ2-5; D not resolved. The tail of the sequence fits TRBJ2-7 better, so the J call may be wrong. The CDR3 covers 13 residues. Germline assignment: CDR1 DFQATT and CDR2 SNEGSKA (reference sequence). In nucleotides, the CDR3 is TGCAGTGCTAGCCAGGAGTTATACTACGAGCAGTACTTC. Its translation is CSASQELYYEQYF.

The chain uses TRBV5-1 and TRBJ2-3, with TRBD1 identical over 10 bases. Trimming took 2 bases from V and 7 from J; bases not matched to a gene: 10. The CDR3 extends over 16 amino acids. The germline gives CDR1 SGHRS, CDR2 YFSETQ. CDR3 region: CASSLGTGQGTYTQYF. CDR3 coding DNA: TGCGCCAGCAGCTTAGGAACGGGACAGGGGACATATACGCAGTATTTT.

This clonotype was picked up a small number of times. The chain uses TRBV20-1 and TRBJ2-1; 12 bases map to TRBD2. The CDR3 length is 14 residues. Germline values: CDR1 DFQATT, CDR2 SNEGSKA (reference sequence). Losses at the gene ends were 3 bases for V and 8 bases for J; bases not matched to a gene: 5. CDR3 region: CSARTSGRVDEQFF. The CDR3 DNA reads TGCAGTGCTAGGACTAGCGGGAGAGTCGATGAGCAGTTCTTC.

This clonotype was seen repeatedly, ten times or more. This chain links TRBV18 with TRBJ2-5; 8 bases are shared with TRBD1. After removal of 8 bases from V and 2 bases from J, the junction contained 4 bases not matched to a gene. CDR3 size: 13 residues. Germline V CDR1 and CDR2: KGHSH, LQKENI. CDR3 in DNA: TGTGCCAGCAGTGGACAGGGTCAAGAGACCCAGTACTTC. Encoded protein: CASSGQGQETQYF. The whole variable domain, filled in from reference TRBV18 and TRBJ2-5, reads NAGVMQNPRHLVRRRGQEARLRCSPMKGHSHVYWYRQLPEEGLKFMVYLQKENIIDESGMPKERFSAEFPKEGPSILRIQQVVRGDSAAYFCASSGQGQETQYFGPGTRLLVL.

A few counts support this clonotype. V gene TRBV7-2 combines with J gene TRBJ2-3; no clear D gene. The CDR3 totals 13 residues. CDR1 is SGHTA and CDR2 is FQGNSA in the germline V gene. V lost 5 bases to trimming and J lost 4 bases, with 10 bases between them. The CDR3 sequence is CASSPSVADTQYF. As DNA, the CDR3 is TGTGCCAGCAGCCCAAGCGTTGCAGATACGCAGTATTTT.

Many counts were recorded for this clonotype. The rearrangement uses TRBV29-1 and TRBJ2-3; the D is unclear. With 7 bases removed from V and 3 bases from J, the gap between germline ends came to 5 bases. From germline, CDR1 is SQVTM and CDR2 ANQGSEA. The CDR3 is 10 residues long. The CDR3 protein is CSAGTDTQYF. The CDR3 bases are TGCAGCGCAGGAACAGATACGCAGTATTTT.

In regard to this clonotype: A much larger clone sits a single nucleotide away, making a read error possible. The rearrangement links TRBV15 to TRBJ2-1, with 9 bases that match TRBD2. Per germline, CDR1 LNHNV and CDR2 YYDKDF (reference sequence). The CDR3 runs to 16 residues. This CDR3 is CATSRDSGSSYSEQFF. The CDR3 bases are TGTGCCACCAGCAGAGATAGCGGGAGCTCCTACAGTGAGCAGTTCTTC.